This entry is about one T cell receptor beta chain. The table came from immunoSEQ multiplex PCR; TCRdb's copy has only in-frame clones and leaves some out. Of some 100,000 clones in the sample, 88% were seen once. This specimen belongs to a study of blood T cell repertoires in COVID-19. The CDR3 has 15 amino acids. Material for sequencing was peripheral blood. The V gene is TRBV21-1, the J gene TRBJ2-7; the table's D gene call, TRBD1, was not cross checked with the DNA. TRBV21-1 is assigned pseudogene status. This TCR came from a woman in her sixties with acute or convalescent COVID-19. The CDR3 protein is CASSKGGTGFNEQYV. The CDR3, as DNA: TGTGCCAGCAGCAAAGGGGGGACAGGGTTCAACGAGCAGTACGTC.